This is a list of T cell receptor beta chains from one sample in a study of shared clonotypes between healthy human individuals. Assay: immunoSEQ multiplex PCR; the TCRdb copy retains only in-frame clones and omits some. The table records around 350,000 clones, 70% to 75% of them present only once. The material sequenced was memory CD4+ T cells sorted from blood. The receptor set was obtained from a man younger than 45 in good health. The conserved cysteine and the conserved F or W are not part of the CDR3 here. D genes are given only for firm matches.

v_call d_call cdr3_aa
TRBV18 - ASSSKETQY
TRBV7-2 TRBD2 ASSRMPLTSGQETQY
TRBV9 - ASSVVSLSDTQY
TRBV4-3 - ASSQDSTGDSAGELF
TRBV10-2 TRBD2 ASSGKGGGSRETQY
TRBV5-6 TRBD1 ASSPQTGGGETQY
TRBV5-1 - ASSLWGGHTEAF
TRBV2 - ASNVGIYEQY
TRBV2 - ASSEARNTEAF
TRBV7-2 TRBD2 ASTQTSGRSSYNEQF
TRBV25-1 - ASNEAGENYGYT
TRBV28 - ASSLHSSADTQY
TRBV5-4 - ASSLVGGPGYT
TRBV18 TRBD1 ASSPRQGIYEQY
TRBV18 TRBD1 ASSPLGQASYEQY
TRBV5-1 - ASSARFGYGEQF
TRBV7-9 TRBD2 ASSLRGLAGGPGQETQY
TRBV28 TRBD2 ASISAGGMAGELF
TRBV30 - AWMGPRGGYT
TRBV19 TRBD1 ASRDRGDTEAF
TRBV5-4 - ASSLRGTNTGELF
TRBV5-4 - ASSLDGTPNEKLF
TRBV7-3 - ASSLDGTEETQY
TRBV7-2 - ASSLNVDTQY
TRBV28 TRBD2 ASSSLAGRGYFQETQY
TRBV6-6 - ASSYSSRGALNGQY
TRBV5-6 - ASRPNPASLNYEQY
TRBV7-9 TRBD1 ASSLMRFRTGGTGELF
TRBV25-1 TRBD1 ASSEGQGAQETQY
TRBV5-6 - ASGLRVLGNIQY
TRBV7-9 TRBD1 ASSHGTASNYGYT
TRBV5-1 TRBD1 ASSLEFDRAQEAF
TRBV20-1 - SGRRMNEQF
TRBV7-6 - ASSLDWNTGELF
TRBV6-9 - ASSPKETEAF
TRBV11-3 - ASSLGHSPLNEQF
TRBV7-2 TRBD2 ASSQSGGSWEQY
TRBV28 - ASRESVREQY
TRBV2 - ASRTERANVLT
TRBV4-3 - ASSQDILAGELF
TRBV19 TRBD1 ASSKEGQSGIHGYT